The 14 T cell receptor beta chains reported below all come from one sample, sequenced in a study of control samples from healthy donors and cancer patients. TCRdb keeps only in-frame clones here, not all; method: immunoSEQ multiplex PCR. The table has some 130,000 clones, about 92% seen once. The sequencing input was PBMCs. The receptors were gathered from a man aged 50 to 59 with head and neck cancer.

The chain uses TRBV2 and TRBJ1-1; D is undetermined. Germline CDR1 reads SNHLY; CDR2 reads FYNNEI. The CDR3 extends over 13 amino acids. Trimming shortened V by 5 bases and J by 5 bases, and 12 bases separated the two germline ends. CDR3 coding DNA: TGTGCCAGCAGTTCAGACGGAGTAACTGAAGCTTTCTTT. Protein: CASSSDGVTEAFF.

This sequence joins TRBV30 and TRBJ1-1, with 12 bases lining up with TRBD1. The CDR3 has 13 residues. Germline V gene lookup returns CDR1 GTSNPN and CDR2 SVGIG (reference sequence). Germline trimming cut 7 bases from V and 7 bases from J; bases unmatched to any gene: 7. This CDR3 is CALGTGGLVEAFF. As DNA, the CDR3 is TGTGCCTTAGGGACAGGGGGCTTGGTTGAAGCTTTCTTT. The full variable domain, its missing parts supplied by reference TRBV30 and TRBJ1-1, is SQTIHQWPATLVQPVGSPLSLECTVEGTSNPNLYWYRQAAGRGLQLLFYSVGIGQISSEVPQNLSASRPQDRQFILSSKKLLLSDSGFYLCALGTGGLVEAFFGQGTRLTVV.

The J gene is TRBJ2-1, the V gene TRBV7-2, with 8 bases that match TRBD2. This CDR3 comprises 16 residues. Germline values: CDR1 SGHTA, CDR2 FQGNSA. Trimming removed 0 bases from V and 7 bases from J; junction bases left unmatched: 8. Here the CDR3 reads CASSLAYRGGGNEQFF. In DNA, the CDR3 is TGTGCCAGCAGCTTAGCGTACCGGGGGGGCGGAAATGAGCAGTTCTTC.

The chain employs TRBV5-1 and TRBJ1-1; D remains unclear. With 0 bases removed from V and 4 bases from J, the gap between germline ends came to 7 bases. There are 13 residues in the CDR3. Germline CDR1 SGHRS, CDR2 YFSETQ. The CDR3 DNA follows: TGCGCCAGCAGCTTGGCCGCGGTCACTGAAGCTTTCTTT. It translates to CASSLAAVTEAFF.

This rearrangement joins TRBV6-2 or TRBV6-3 to TRBJ2-7, with no clear D. V shed 0 bases and J shed 0 bases, with 9 bases lying between them. The CDR3 contains 15 residues. Germline CDR1 and CDR2: MNHEY and SVGEGT. The CDR3 nucleotides are TGTGCCAGCAGTTACTCGAAGGGATTCTCCTACGAGCAGTACTTC. This sequence encodes CASSYSKGFSYEQYF.

This chain links TRBV28 with TRBJ2-1, with D perhaps matching TRBD1 or TRBD2 (5 bases each). Germline V gene sequence: CDR1 MDHEN, CDR2 SYDVKM. The CDR3 is 14 amino acids. V lost 7 bases and J lost 7, with 17 bases in between. The CDR3 is CASNSLAGANEQFF. The CDR3 DNA follows: TGTGCCAGCAACTCTTTGGCCGGGGCAAATGAGCAGTTCTTC.

The rearrangement uses TRBV7-8 and TRBJ2-7; perhaps TRBD1 as D (5 bases). CDR1 SGHVS and CDR2 FQNEAQ come from the germline V gene. Trimming left V 5 bases short and J 1 base short, with 12 bases between. This CDR3 is 14 amino acids long. CDR3 loop: CASSLRTFSYEQYF. The CDR3 coding sequence is TGTGCCAGCAGCCTCCGGACATTTTCCTACGAGCAGTACTTC.

The V gene is TRBV6-6, the J gene TRBJ2-2, with D uncertain. The CDR3 has 13 amino acids. Germline lookup yields CDR1 MNHNY and CDR2 SVGAGI (reference sequence). V dropped 7 bases and J dropped 1 base, with 7 bases sitting between them. The CDR3 nucleotides read TGTGCCAGCAAGTTAGAGAACACCGGGGAGCTGTTTTTT. Its protein is CASKLENTGELFF.

The chain joins TRBV18 to TRBJ1-1; D may be TRBD1 (6 bases). Germline V gene lookup returns CDR1 KGHSH and CDR2 LQKENI. V lost 4 bases to trimming and J lost 4 bases, with 13 bases between them. The CDR3 spans 14 residues. The CDR3 nucleotides read TGTGCCAGCTCACTCGGACAGAGACCCACTGAAGCTTTCTTT. Its protein product is CASSLGQRPTEAFF.

J is TRBJ1-1 and V is TRBV4-3, with D possibly TRBD1 on 6 matching bases. Germline V gene sequence: CDR1 LGHNA, CDR2 YSLEER. Trimming cost V 0 bases and J 3 bases, with 17 bases left between them. This CDR3 comprises 17 residues. The DNA for the CDR3 is TGCGCCAGCAGCCAAGACCTCCTTGGACAGCTCTACACTGAAGCTTTCTTT. This encodes CASSQDLLGQLYTEAFF.

The CDR3 is CASSRAMGQQETQYF. DNA for the CDR3: TGCGCCAGCAGCCGAGCCATGGGACAACAAGAGACCCAGTACTTC. The V gene is TRBV4-1, the J gene TRBJ2-5; D might be TRBD1 (6 bases). Trimming removed 4 bases at V and 2 bases at J, with 14 bases between. Germline V gene sequence: CDR1 MGHRA, CDR2 YSYEKL. CDR3 length equals 15 residues.

This chain joins TRBV5-5 and TRBJ2-6; D is perhaps TRBD2 (5 bases). Trimming took off 0 bases at V and 4 bases at J, with 14 bases between the two ends. Germline CDR1 SGHKS, CDR2 YYEKEE (reference sequence). The CDR3 totals 17 residues. The CDR3 bases are TGTGCCAGCAGCTTGGCCTCGGGGTCCTCCGGGGCCAACGTCCTGACTTTC. Amino acids: CASSLASGSSGANVLTF.

The CDR3 is CASSEGDRANTEAFF. CDR3 sequence (DNA): TGTGCCAGCAGTGAAGGCGACAGGGCAAACACTGAAGCTTTCTTT. V gene TRBV6-1 combines with J gene TRBJ1-1, with TRBD1 identical over 7 bases. The junction had 4 bases not matched to a gene; V was cut back by 1 base and J by 2 bases. The CDR3 contains 15 residues. CDR1 MNHNS and CDR2 SASEGT come from the germline V gene.

This chain uses TRBV5-1 with TRBJ1-2; 7 positions match TRBD1. The germline gives CDR1 SGHRS, CDR2 YFSETQ. The CDR3 runs 15 residues. The V segment lost 2 bases and the J segment 5 bases; nucleotides outside the gene matches: 9. DNA for the CDR3: TGCGCCAGCAGCTTTGGGGACAGAGGGTCTTATGGCTACACCTTC. Encoded protein: CASSFGDRGSYGYTF. The whole variable domain, remainder taken from reference TRBV5-1 and TRBJ1-2, is KAGVTQTPRYLIKTRGQQVTLSCSPISGHRSVSWYQQTPGQGLQFLFEYFSETQRNKGNFPGRFSGRQFSNSRSEMNVSTLELGDSALYLCASSFGDRGSYGYTFGSGTRLTVV.